This TCR beta chain appears in the sequencing data of a study of T cells in Graves' hyperthyroidism and ophthalmopathy. Points from the study as a whole: A 13 V-J signature model discriminated ophthalmopathy versus stable hyperthyroidism. The model's output predicted ophthalmopathy at a median of about 5.9 months prior to onset.

Together with thyroid ultrasound, orbital computed tomography, serum thyroxine and TRAb, clinical symptoms were used for diagnoses. The CDR3 regions of TCR beta were amplified from RNA transcripts. When the TCR CDR3 underwent first-round RT-PCR, the HTBI primer set was used. TCRdb re-called the multiplex PCR reads through MiXCR, storing one row per CDR3 protein. Of approximately 380,000 distinct CDR3 sequences detected, approximately 17% appear once; the ten largest clones hold 35% to 50%. In this sample, this clonotype turned up many times. What it recognizes is unknown. Germline loops: CDR1 SGHNT, CDR2 YENEEA. This CDR3 spans 15 amino acids. V was clipped by 3 bases and J by 13 bases, with 22 bases between them.

The rearrangement joins TRBV11-3 to TRBJ2-1; possible D gene TRBD2, 5 bases. Sequenced: blood. The clonotype comes from a man younger than 35 with Graves' ophthalmopathy. The CDR3 loop is CASSLGLDVVRAQFF. CDR3 nucleotide sequence: TGTGCCAGCAGCTTGGGCCTCGACGTCGTGAGGGCCCAGTTCTTC.